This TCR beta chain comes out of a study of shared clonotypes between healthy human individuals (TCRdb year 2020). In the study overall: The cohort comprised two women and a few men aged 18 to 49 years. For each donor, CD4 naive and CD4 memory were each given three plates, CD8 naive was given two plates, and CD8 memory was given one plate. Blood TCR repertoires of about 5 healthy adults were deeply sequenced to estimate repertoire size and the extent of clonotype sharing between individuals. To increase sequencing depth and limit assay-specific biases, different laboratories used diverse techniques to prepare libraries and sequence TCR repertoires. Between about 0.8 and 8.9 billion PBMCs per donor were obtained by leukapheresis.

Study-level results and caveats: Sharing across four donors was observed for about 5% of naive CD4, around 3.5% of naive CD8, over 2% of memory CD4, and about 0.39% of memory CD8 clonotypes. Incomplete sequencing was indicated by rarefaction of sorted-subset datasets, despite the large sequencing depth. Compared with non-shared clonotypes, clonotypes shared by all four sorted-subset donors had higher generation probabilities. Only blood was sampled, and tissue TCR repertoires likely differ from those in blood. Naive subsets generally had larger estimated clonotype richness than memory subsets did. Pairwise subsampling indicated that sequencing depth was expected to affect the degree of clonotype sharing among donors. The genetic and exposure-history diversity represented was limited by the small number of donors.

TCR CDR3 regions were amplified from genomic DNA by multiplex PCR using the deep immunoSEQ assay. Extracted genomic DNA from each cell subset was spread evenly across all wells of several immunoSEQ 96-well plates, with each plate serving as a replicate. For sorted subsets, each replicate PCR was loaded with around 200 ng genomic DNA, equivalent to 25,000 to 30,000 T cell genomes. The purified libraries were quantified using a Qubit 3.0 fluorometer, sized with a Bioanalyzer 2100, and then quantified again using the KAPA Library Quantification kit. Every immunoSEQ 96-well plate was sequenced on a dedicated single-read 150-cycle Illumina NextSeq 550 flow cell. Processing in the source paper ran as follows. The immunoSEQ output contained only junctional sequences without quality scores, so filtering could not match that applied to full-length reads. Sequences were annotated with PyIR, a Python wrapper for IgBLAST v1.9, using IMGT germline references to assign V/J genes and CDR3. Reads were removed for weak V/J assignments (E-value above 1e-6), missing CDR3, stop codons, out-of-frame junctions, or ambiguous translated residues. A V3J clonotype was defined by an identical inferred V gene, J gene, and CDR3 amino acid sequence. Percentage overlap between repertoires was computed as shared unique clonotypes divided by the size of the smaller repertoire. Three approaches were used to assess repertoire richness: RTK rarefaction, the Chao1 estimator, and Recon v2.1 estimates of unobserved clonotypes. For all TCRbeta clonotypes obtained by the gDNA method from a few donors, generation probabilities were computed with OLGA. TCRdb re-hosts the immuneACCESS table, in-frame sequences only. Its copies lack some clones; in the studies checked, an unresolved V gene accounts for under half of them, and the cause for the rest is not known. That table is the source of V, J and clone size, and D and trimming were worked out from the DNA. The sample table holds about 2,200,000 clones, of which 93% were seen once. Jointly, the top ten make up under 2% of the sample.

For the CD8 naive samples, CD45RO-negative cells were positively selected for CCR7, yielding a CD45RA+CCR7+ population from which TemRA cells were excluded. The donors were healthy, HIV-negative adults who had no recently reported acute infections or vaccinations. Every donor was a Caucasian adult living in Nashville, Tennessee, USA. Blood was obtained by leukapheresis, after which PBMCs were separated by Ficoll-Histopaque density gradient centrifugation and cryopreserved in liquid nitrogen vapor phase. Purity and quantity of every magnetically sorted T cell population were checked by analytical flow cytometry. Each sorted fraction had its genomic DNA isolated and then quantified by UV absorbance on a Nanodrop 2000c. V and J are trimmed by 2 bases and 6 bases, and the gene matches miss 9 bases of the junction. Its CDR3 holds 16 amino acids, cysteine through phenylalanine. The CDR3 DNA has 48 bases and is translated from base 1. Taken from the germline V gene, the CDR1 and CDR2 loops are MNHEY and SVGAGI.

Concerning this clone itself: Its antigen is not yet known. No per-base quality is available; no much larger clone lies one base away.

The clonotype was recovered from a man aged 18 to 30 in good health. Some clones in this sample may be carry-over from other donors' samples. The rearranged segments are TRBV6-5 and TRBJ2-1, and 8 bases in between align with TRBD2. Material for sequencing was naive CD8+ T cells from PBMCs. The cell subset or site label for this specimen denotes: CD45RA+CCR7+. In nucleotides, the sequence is TGTGCCAGCAGTTACGGGGTAGCGGGGAATTTCAATGAGCAGTTCTTC. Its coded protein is CASSYGVAGNFNEQFF.